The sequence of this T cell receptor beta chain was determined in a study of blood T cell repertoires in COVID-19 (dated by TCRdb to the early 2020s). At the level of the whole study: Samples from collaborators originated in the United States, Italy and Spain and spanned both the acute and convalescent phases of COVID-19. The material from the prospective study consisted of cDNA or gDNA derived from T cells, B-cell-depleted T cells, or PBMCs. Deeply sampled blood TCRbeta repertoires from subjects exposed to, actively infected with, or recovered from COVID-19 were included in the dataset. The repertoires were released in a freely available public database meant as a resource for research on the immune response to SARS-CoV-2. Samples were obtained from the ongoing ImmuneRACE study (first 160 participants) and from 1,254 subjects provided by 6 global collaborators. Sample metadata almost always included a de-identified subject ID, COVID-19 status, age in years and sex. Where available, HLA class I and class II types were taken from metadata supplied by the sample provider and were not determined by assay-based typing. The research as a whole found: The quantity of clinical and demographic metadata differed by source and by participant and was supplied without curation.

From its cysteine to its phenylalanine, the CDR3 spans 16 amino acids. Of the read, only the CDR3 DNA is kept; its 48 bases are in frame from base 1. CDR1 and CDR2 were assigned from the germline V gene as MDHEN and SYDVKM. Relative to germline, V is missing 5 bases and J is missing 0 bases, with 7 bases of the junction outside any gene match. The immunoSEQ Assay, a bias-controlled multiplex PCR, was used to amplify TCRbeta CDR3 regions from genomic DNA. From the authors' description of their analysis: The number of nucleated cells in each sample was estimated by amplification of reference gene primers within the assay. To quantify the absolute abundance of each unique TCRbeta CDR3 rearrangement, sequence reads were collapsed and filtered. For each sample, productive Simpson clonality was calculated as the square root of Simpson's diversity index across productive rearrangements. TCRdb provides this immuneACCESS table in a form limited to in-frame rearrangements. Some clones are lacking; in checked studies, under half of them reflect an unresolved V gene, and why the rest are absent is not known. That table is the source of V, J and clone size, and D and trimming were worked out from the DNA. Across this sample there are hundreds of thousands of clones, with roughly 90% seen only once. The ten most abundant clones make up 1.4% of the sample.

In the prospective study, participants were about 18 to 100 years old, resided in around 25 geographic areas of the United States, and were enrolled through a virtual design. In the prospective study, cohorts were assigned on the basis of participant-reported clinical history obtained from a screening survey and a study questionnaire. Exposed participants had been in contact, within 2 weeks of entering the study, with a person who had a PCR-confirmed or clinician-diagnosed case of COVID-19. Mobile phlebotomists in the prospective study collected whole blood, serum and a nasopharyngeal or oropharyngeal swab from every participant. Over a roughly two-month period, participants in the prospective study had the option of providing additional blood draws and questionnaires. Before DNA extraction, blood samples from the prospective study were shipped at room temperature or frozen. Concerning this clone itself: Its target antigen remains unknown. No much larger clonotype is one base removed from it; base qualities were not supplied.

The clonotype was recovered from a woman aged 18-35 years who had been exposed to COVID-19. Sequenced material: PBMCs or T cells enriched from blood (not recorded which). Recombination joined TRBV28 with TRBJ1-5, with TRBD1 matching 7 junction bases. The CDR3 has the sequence CASSARGQYSNQPQHF. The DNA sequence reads TGTGCCAGCAGTGCAAGGGGGCAGTATAGCAATCAGCCCCAGCATTTT.